These T cell receptor beta chains were read from a single sample in a study of OX40 agonist ivuxolimab in advanced cancers. Clones were sequenced by immunoSEQ multiplex PCR, and TCRdb holds only the in-frame ones, with some missing. In the table there are 15,000 to 20,000 clones, 73% of which are singletons. Sequencing used CD4+ or CD8+ T cells sorted from blood, obtained in a trial of the OX40 agonist ivuxolimab. These receptors all stem from an adult with an advanced solid tumor such as melanoma, head and neck, liver or kidney cancer. Each CDR3 is given with its conserved first and last residue. A D gene is named only where the DNA matches it firmly. Clone size is shown for a subset of rows, as once, few, many or a class of expanded clone.

V,D,size,J,DNA,CDR3
TRBV4-3,TRBD1,-,TRBJ1-5,TGCGCCAGCAGCCAGGACAGGGTAGCTAAGCCCCAGCATTTT,CASSQDRVAKPQHF
TRBV6-5,-,few,TRBJ2-1,TGTGCCAGCAGTTTAGGGTCGGGAGCGAGTGGAAATGAGCAGTTCTTC,CASSLGSGASGNEQFF
TRBV4-1,TRBD1,-,TRBJ1-2,TGCGCCAGCACTTTACAGGGGTTAGCTAACTATGGCTACACCTTC,CASTLQGLANYGYTF
TRBV19,-,-,TRBJ2-1,TGTGCCAGTACCCCGGCGGCTACCCACAATGAGCAGTTCTTC,CASTPAATHNEQFF
TRBV5-4,-,-,TRBJ1-6,TGTGCCAGCAGCCTCGGACTTGAACGGGATTCACCCCTCCACTTT,CASSLGLERDSPLHF
TRBV5-6,-,once,TRBJ1-2,TGTGCCAGCAGCTTGGAAACCGGACCCTACTATGGCTACACCTTC,CASSLETGPYYGYTF
TRBV29-1,-,-,TRBJ1-1,TGCAGCGTCTTACATACAGGGTACACTGAAGCTTTCTTT,CSVLHTGYTEAFF
TRBV19,-,-,TRBJ1-3,TGTGCCAGTAGTCCCGGGACTCCTGGAAACACCATATATTTT,CASSPGTPGNTIYF
TRBV28,-,-,TRBJ2-7,TGTGCCAGCAGTGCCCGAACCGAGACCTACGAGCAGTACTTC,CASSARTETYEQYF
TRBV13,-,-,TRBJ2-3,TGTGCCAGCAGCCCCTTAGGCCTGGGAACCACAGATACGCAGTATTTT,CASSPLGLGTTDTQYF
TRBV7-8,-,-,TRBJ2-7,TGTGCCAGCGCCCAGGACCCCTACGAGCAGTACTTC,CASAQDPYEQYF
TRBV19,TRBD2,-,TRBJ2-1,TGTGCCAGTAGTATGGGACCCACCTTAGGGACTAGCTCCTACAATGAGCAGTTCTTC,CASSMGPTLGTSSYNEQFF
TRBV25-1,TRBD2,medium-sized,TRBJ2-7,TGTGCCAGCGGATTCTCGAAAGCGGGACCACACAACTACGAGCAGTACTTC,CASGFSKAGPHNYEQYF
TRBV27,-,-,TRBJ2-4,TGTGCCAGTTCGACAGGGGAGGGGAACATTCAGTACTTC,CASSTGEGNIQYF
TRBV19,-,-,TRBJ1-1,TGTGCCAGTAGCGATGGGGGGCGCACGGAAGCTTTCTTT,CASSDGGRTEAFF
TRBV28,-,-,TRBJ2-2,TGTGCCAGCAGGTCGAACACCGGGGAGCTGTTTTTT,CASRSNTGELFF
TRBV4-1,TRBD2,-,TRBJ2-1,TGCGCCAGCAGCCAAGGCGGTGGGGCGGGAGATTTCTACAATGAGCAGTTCTTC,CASSQGGGAGDFYNEQFF
TRBV4-3,-,-,TRBJ2-1,TGCGCCAGCAGCCAAGATGGAGCGAACGAGCAGTTCTTC,CASSQDGANEQFF
TRBV27,-,few,TRBJ1-6,TGTGCCAGCAGTTTATCCAGCGGATCGTCGCCCCTCCACTTT,CASSLSSGSSPLHF
TRBV7-6,-,-,TRBJ2-5,TGTGCCAGCAGCCTGCCCCAAGAGACCCAGTACTTC,CASSLPQETQYF
TRBV5-5,-,-,TRBJ2-7,TGTGCCAGCAGCTTCGCCGGGGAGCAGTACTTC,CASSFAGEQYF
TRBV5-6,TRBD1,once,TRBJ2-4,TGTGCCAGCAGCTTTATGTGGCAGGGGGCTTCCAAAAACATTCAGTACTTC,CASSFMWQGASKNIQYF
TRBV6-5,-,-,TRBJ2-7,TGTGCCAGCAGTTATTCGTACACCTACGAGCAGTACTTC,CASSYSYTYEQYF
TRBV13,-,-,TRBJ2-3,TGTGCCAGCAGCTTAGAGGGGACCCCAGATACGCAGTATTTT,CASSLEGTPDTQYF
TRBV11-2,-,many,TRBJ2-7,TGTGCCAGCAGTAATAGTATAGATTCCTACGAGCAGTACTTC,CASSNSIDSYEQYF
TRBV27,TRBD1,few,TRBJ2-5,TGTGCCAGCAGTACGCCAGGGGGAGAGACCCAGTACTTC,CASSTPGGETQYF
TRBV6-5,TRBD2,-,TRBJ2-7,TGTGCCAGCAGTTACTCGGAACTAGCGGAGGCCTACGAGCAGTACTTC,CASSYSELAEAYEQYF
TRBV7-9,-,many,TRBJ1-1,TGTGCCAGCAGCCTCTACCAGGGGAACACTGAAGCTTTCTTT,CASSLYQGNTEAFF
TRBV5-6,TRBD2,-,TRBJ2-3,TGTGCCAGCAGGAACCCTTCGCGGGAGAGCACAGATACGCAGTATTTT,CASRNPSRESTDTQYF
TRBV28,TRBD2,-,TRBJ2-1,TGTGCCAGCAGTTTGGGGATAAGCGGGACCTACAATGAGCAGTTCTTC,CASSLGISGTYNEQFF
TRBV7-9,-,-,TRBJ2-7,TGTGCCAGCAGCTTAGGGACAGACGCTTACGAGCAGTACTTC,CASSLGTDAYEQYF
TRBV6-5,TRBD1,few,TRBJ1-6,TGTGCCAGCAGGAGGGGGACAGAAAATTCACCCCTCCACTTT,CASRRGTENSPLHF
TRBV7-9,TRBD1,many,TRBJ2-7,TGTGCCAGCAGCTTAGAAGAGGGGGCCCTAGCCTACGAGCAGTACTTC,CASSLEEGALAYEQYF
TRBV19,-,once,TRBJ1-1,TGTGCCAGTAGATATCTGGGGAACACTGAAGCTTTCTTT,CASRYLGNTEAFF
TRBV19,-,-,TRBJ2-7,TGTGCCAGTAGTCCAGGGGTAGCGTCTATTTCCTACGAGCAGTACTTC,CASSPGVASISYEQYF
TRBV9,-,once,TRBJ2-5,TGTGCCAGCAGCGTAGAGGGTAGCCAAGAGACCCAGTACTTC,CASSVEGSQETQYF
TRBV30,-,-,TRBJ1-2,TGTGCCTGGAGTGTACTCGGGGGGAGGTATGGCTACACCTTC,CAWSVLGGRYGYTF
TRBV7-2,-,-,TRBJ2-7,TGTGCCAGCAGCTTCTACCTGGGGGCAAACTACGAGCAGTACTTC,CASSFYLGANYEQYF
TRBV28,TRBD1,-,TRBJ1-4,TGTGCCAGCAGTTTGGGGACAGGGGGGGATGAAAAACTGTTTTTT,CASSLGTGGDEKLFF
TRBV5-8,-,-,TRBJ1-2,TGTGCCAGCAGCTTGACCTATGGCTACACCTTC,CASSLTYGYTF
TRBV5-1,-,once,TRBJ2-7,TGCGCCAGCTCCGCCGGCAGCTCCTACGAGCAGTACTTC,CASSAGSSYEQYF
TRBV27,-,-,TRBJ2-1,-,CASSTSGAQFF
TRBV9,TRBD1,-,TRBJ2-2,TGTGCCAGCAGCGCCACCGGGACAGGGGGGAACACCGGGGAGCTGTTTTTT,CASSATGTGGNTGELFF
TRBV6-5,-,-,TRBJ1-5,TGTGCCAGCAGTTACGAACAGGCTAGCAATCAGCCCCAGCATTTT,CASSYEQASNQPQHF
TRBV11-3,-,-,TRBJ1-1,TGTGCCAGCAGCTCCTCTGGGAACACTGAAGCTTTCTTT,CASSSSGNTEAFF
TRBV7-8,TRBD1,once,TRBJ1-2,TGTGCCAGCAGCAAAAGGGGGACAGGGGGCGACTATGGCTACACCTTC,CASSKRGTGGDYGYTF
TRBV7-3,TRBD2,-,TRBJ2-2,TGTGCCAGCAGCTTAATGGCGGGAGGGAACACCGGGGAGCTGTTTTTT,CASSLMAGGNTGELFF
TRBV15,TRBD1,-,TRBJ1-6,TGTGCCACCAGCCCCGGGACAGCCAATTCACCCCTCCACTTT,CATSPGTANSPLHF
TRBV7-2,-,-,TRBJ1-2,TGTGCCAGCAGCCTGTCCTCTCTAAACAGGGCAATTGGCTACACCTTC,CASSLSSLNRAIGYTF